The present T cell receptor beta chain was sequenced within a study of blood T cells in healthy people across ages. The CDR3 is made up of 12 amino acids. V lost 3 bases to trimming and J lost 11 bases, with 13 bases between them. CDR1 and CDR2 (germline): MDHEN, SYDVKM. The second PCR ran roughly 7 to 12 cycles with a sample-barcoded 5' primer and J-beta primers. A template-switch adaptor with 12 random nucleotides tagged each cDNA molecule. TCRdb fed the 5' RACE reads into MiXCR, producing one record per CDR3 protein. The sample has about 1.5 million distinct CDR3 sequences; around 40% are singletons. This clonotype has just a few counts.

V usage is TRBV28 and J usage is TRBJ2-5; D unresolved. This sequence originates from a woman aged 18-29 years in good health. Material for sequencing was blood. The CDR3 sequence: CASSFSRFGQYF. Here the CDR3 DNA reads TGTGCCAGCAGTTTCTCCCGGTTCGGGCAGTACTTC. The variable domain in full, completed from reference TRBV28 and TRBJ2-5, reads DVKVTQSSRYLVKRTGEKVFLECVQDMDHENMFWYRQDPGLGLRLIYFSYDVKMKEKGDIPEGYSVSREKKERFSLILESASTNQTSMYLCASSFSRFGQYFGPGTRLLVL.